One and the same sample provided the 2 T cell receptor beta chains below, sequenced in a study of blood T cell repertoires in COVID-19. TCRdb keeps only in-frame clones here, not all; method: immunoSEQ multiplex PCR. The sample has some 150,000 clones, 60% to 85% seen once. Source material: peripheral blood. The source of these receptors is a woman of 80 years or more with active or convalescent COVID-19.

The chain has TRBV30 and TRBJ2-5, with D perhaps matching TRBD2 (5 bases). Trimming left V 2 bases short and J 5 bases short, with 9 bases between. The CDR3 is made up of 12 amino acids. CDR1 is GTSNPN, CDR2 SVGIG, per germline (reference sequence). CDR3 sequence reads: CAWSPRAETQYF. CDR3 coding DNA: TGTGCCTGGAGTCCGAGGGCGGAGACCCAGTACTTC.

V and J are TRBV6-5 and TRBJ1-5; D gene ambiguous. V was pared by 6 bases and J by 6 bases, with 12 bases between. The CDR3 is 13 residues long. CDR1 is MNHEY and CDR2 is SVGAGI in the germline V gene. In DNA form, the CDR3 reads TGTGCCAGCAGAAAGGAGAAAAGTCAGCCCCAGCATTTT. Encoded protein: CASRKEKSQPQHF.